This record concerns one T cell receptor (beta chain) sequence. Antigen unknown. The data were taken from a study of graft-versus-host responses after intestinal transplantation. Study at large: Transplant types were multivisceral, liver-intestinal, or isolated intestinal. All recipients got anti-thymocyte globulin induction, then tacrolimus and steroids for approximately 3 years.

Libraries were prepared by immunoSEQ multiplex PCR; TCRdb keeps only in-frame clonotypes and omits some of them. The data contain 99,000 or so clones, 85% to 95% of them singletons. General study findings and limits: Among recipient marrow samples, GvH clones were found; some appeared first in ileum or blood. Patients with graft-donor T cell macrochimerism had high graft-versus-host to host-versus-graft clonal ratios in allografts.

The CDR3 sequence is 13 residues long. Trimming removed 6 bases from V and 1 base from J; junction bases left unmatched: 0. The germline CDR1 and CDR2 sequences are LNHDA and SQIVND (reference sequence). This chain connects TRBV19 to TRBJ2-5, with 9 bases aligning to TRBD2. Sequencing used unstimulated CD8+ T cells sorted from spleen or lymph node cells, obtained before transplant. The receptor's source is a human donor who was the organ donor for an intestinal transplant. The CDR3 spells CASRLAGQETQYF. The CDR3 nucleotides read TGTGCCAGTAGACTAGCGGGCCAAGAGACCCAGTACTTC. The whole variable domain, remainder taken from reference TRBV19 and TRBJ2-5, is DGGITQSPKYLFRKEGQNVTLSCEQNLNHDAMYWYRQDPGQGLRLIYYSQIVNDFQKGDIAEGYSVSREKKESFPLTVTSAQKNPTAFYLCASRLAGQETQYFGPGTRLLVL.